This T cell receptor (beta chain) was sequenced during a study of blood T cell repertoires in COVID-19. Looking at the study overall: Sites in the United States, Italy and Spain provided acute and convalescent COVID-19 samples. Sources were T cells, B-cell-depleted T cells, or PBMCs; the material itself was cDNA or gDNA.

Some clones are missing from TCRdb's copy, which holds only in-frame ones; the method was immunoSEQ multiplex PCR. This sample has about 48,000 clones; 75% to 80% occur once, and the top ten carry roughly a fifth. Material: peripheral blood. The origin of this receptor is a human donor with active or convalescent COVID-19. The donor label of this sample is uncertain.

The DNA of the CDR3 is TGTGCCAGCAGTTACCGGGGGGCGAGGGCCTACACTGAAGCTTTCTTT. It codes for CASSYRGARAYTEAFF. The gene calls are TRBV6-2 or TRBV6-3 and TRBJ1-1; tentatively, D is TRBD1 (6 bases). The V end lost 2 bases, the J end lost 3 bases, and 16 bases lay between the germline ends. Germline CDR1 MNHEY, CDR2 SVGEGT. The CDR3 spans 16 residues.